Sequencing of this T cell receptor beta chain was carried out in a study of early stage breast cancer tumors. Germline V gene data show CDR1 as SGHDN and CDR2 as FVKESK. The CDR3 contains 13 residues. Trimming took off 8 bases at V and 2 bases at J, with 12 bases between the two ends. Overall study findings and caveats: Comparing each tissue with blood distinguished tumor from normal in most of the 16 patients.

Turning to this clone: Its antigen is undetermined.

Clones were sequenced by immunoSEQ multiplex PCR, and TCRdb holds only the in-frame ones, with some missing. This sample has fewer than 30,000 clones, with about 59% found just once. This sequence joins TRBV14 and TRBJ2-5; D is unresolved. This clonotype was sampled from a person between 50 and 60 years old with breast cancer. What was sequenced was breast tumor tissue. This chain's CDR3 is CASRDGNQETQYF. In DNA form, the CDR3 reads TGTGCCAGCCGAGACGGAAATCAAGAGACCCAGTACTTC.